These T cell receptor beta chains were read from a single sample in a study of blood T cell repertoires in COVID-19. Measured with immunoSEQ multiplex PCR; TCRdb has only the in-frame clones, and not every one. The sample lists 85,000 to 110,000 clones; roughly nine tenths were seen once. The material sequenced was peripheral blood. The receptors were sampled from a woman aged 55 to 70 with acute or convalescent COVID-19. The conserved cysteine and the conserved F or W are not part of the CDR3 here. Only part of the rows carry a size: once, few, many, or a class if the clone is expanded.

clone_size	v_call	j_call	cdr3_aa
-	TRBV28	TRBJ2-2	ASEAGPNTGELF
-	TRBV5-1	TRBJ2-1	ASSARQGVGEQF
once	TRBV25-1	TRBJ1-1	ASSETAGLGSEAF
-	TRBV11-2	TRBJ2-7	ASSVDSGSYEQY
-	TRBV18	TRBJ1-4	ASSPSGVQVTNEKLF
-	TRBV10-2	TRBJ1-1	ASSEQGNTEAF
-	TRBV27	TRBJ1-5	ASSLQGAGQPQH
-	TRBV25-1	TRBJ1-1	ASSEQFTEAF
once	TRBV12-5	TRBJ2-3	ASGFGLETDTQY
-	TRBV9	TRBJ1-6	ASSVGAVSSPLH
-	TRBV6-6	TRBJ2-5	ASSYPGQKGETQY
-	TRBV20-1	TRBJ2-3	SAGGLAVTSTDTQY
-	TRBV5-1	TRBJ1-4	ASSFGGTGGGEKLF
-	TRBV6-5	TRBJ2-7	ASSYMTSGSYEQY
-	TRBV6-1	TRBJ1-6	ASSEAVSYSPLH
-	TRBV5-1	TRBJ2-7	ASSLAVTTYEQY
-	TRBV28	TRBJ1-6	ATQSGGSYNSPLH
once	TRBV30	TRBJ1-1	ASTDTLNTEAF
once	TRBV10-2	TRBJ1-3	ASSESFRDSGNTIY
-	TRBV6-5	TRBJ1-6	ASSSTGTGTSPLH
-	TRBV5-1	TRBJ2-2	ASSPTSGKNTGELF
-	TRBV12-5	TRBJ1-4	ASGPGGYWEKLF
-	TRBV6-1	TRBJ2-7	ASSARLAGFSYEQY
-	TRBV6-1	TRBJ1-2	ASSEADRDYGYT
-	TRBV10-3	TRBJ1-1	AISEPGTAEAF
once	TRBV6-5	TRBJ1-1	ASSRGGVEAF
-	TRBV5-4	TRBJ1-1	ASSRGQGGTEAF
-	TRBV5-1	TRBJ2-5	ASSHGLAGVSRVLQETQY
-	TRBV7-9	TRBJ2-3	ASSSVSGATDTQY
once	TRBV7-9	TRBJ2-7	ASSARQGERYEQY
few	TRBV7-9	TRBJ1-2	ASSLTGYGYT
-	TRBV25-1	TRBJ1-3	ASSAHRGPSGNTIY
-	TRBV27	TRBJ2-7	ASSFAGQPSYEQY
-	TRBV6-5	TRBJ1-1	ASSPQGNTEAF
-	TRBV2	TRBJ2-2	ASRRLASDTGELF
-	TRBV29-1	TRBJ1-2	SVVVPGRYGYT
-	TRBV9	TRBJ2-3	ASSVALAGGTDTQY
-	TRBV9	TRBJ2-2	ASSVGGPGELF
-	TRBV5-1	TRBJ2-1	ASSFGNSGRADEQF
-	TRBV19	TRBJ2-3	ASSIAPQLDTQY
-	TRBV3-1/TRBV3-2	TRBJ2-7	ASSHRGYEQY
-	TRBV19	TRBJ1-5	ASSIMAESNQPQH
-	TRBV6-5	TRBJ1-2	ASSYGQPYGYT
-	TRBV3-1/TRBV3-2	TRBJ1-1	ASSPRDRVTEAF
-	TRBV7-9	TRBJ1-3	ASSSSGSGNTIY
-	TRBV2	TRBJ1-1	ASRRTDSEAF
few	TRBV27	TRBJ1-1	ASSLSQGNTEAF
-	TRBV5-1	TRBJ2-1	ASSWRGLGQGGF
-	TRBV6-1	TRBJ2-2	ASSESSGWNTGELF
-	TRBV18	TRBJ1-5	ASSSTRTPGDQPQH
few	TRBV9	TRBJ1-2	ASSVGSDRAYGYT
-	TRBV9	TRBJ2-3	ASSVVGSPEGADTQY